The source of this TCR beta chain is a study of T cells in Graves' hyperthyroidism and ophthalmopathy. Amplified regions were TCR beta CDR3 sequences from RNA transcripts. Researchers ran a first-round RT-PCR on the TCR CDR3 using the HTBI primer set. TCRdb re-derived calls from the multiplex PCR reads in MiXCR, one entry per CDR3 protein. The table includes 400,000 to 600,000 distinct CDR3 sequences, around 15% detected once. Patients affected by ophthalmopathy presented a Clinical Activity Score of at least 3, a NOSPECS grade of at least 4, and disease duration below 3 months. The length of the CDR3 is 14 residues. The V and J ends lost 5 bases and 3 bases, in that order; junction bases with no gene match: 7. Germline CDR1 MNHEY, CDR2 SMNVEV (reference sequence).

The sample was blood. The sequence came from a woman younger than 45 with Graves' ophthalmopathy. V is TRBV27 and J is TRBJ2-7, with 7 bases lining up with TRBD1. CDR3 in amino acids: CASSPDRAHYEQYF. CDR3 DNA: TGTGCCAGCAGTCCAGACAGGGCCCACTACGAGCAGTACTTC.